This T cell receptor beta chain comes out of a study of neurological immune-mediated disorders. Study details: Secondary progressive disease was present in 3, and relapsing-remitting disease in roughly 30, of the approximately 35 multiple sclerosis patients.

Each CDR3 protein gets one entry after TCRdb re-called the 5' RACE reads with MiXCR. There are 71,000 or so distinct CDR3 sequences in the sample; approximately 5% occur only once, and 2% to 2.5% lies in the top ten. This clonotype was counted ten times or more. The source material was PBMCs. This clonotype was obtained from a woman aged 25-40 years with multiple sclerosis.

The CDR3 spells CASSLLTGAGSYNEQFF. CDR3 sequence (DNA): TGCGCCAGCAGCTTGTTGACAGGCGCTGGGTCCTACAATGAGCAGTTCTTC. This chain links TRBV5-1 with TRBJ2-1, with a possible D match to TRBD1 (6 bases). Per germline, CDR1 SGHRS and CDR2 YFSETQ. This CDR3 comprises 17 residues. V was clipped by 1 base and J by 1 base, with 15 bases between them. Variable domain in full (rest from reference TRBV5-1 and TRBJ2-1): KAGVTQTPRYLIKTRGQQVTLSCSPISGHRSVSWYQQTPGQGLQFLFEYFSETQRNKGNFPGRFSGRQFSNSRSEMNVSTLELGDSALYLCASSLLTGAGSYNEQFFGPGTRLTVL.